Following are 2 T cell receptor beta chains from one sample sequenced in a study of Graves' ophthalmopathy and Graves' hyperthyroidism. The sequenced template was RNA, covering the TCR beta CDR3 region. Second-round multiplex PCR came after first-round RT-PCR with HTBI primers. From the multiplex PCR reads, TCRdb called clonotypes with MiXCR, one entry per CDR3 protein. The repertoire has a few hundred thousand distinct CDR3 sequences, 17% of them found once; the top ten carry 9% to 15%. Source material: peripheral blood. The receptor source for this set is an adult man with Graves' ophthalmopathy.

This clonotype was recorded many times. The chain recombines TRBV20-1 with TRBJ2-6; D not resolved. This CDR3 is built from 12 residues. Looked up from germline, CDR1 is DFQATT and CDR2 is SNEGSKA (reference sequence). V was shortened by 4 bases and J by 0 bases, with 1 base between the two germline ends. CDR3 nucleotides: TGCAGTGCTATCTCTGGGGCCAACGTCCTGACTTTC. It is translated as CSAISGANVLTF.

This clonotype was counted ten times or more. The genes are TRBV27 and TRBJ2-7, with TRBD2 matching 11 bases. The junction had 13 bases not matched to a gene; V was cut back by 8 bases and J by 7 bases. Germline V gene lookup returns CDR1 MNHEY and CDR2 SMNVEV (reference sequence). The CDR3 totals 15 residues. The CDR3 coding sequence is TGTGCCAGCCGTACCGCACTAGCGGGAGTTGAAGAGCAGTACTTC. This translates into CASRTALAGVEEQYF.